This paragraph reports one T cell receptor (beta chain). The record originates from a study of blood T cell repertoires in COVID-19. Study-level information: Donors in the United States, Italy and Spain gave samples during acute or convalescent COVID-19. In each case, the material was cDNA or gDNA derived from T cells, B-cell-depleted T cells, or PBMCs.

The CDR3 has 15 residues. With 4 bases removed from V and 2 bases from J, the gap between germline ends came to 13 bases. Germline V gene lookup returns CDR1 SGDLS and CDR2 YYNGEE. Study processing details: How many nucleated cells were present was estimated from reference gene primer amplification. Assay used: immunoSEQ multiplex PCR; TCRdb lists only in-frame clones, some missing. V and J calls and clone size are given by that table; D and trimming were obtained from the DNA. The sample holds tens of thousands of clones, 80% to 90% seen once. Sequencing input: peripheral blood. This sequence originates from a woman aged 55-70 years with acute or convalescent COVID-19. This rearrangement joins TRBV9 to TRBJ1-5; a possible D gene is TRBD1 (6 bases). The CDR3 region has the DNA TGTGCCAGCAGCCAATGGGGGCTTCGCAATCAGCCCCAGCATTTT. This encodes CASSQWGLRNQPQHF.